This is a list of T cell receptor beta chains from one sample in a study of CD8+CD57+ T cells in acquired aplastic anemia. TCRdb ran MiXCR on the reads and lists one entry per CDR3 protein. The sample holds 150,000 to 200,000 distinct CDR3 sequences, less than 65% seen once. The sample was sorted CD4+, CD8+, or CD8+CD57+ T cells (not recorded which) from PBMCs. These receptors originate from a human donor with severe aplastic anemia or a healthy control (not recorded which). Each CDR3 is given with its conserved first and last residue.

v_call: TRBV6-5
j_call: TRBJ2-2
cdr3_aa: CASSYDQRSTGELFF

v_call: TRBV9
j_call: TRBJ1-4
cdr3_aa: CASSVGGDEKLFF

v_call: TRBV15
j_call: TRBJ2-7
cdr3_aa: CATSRAGQAYEQYF

v_call: TRBV4-1
j_call: TRBJ2-7
cdr3_aa: CASSPQLAGTSYEQYF

v_call: TRBV29-1
j_call: TRBJ2-7
cdr3_aa: CSPRDNSYEQYF

v_call: TRBV7-6
j_call: TRBJ2-3
cdr3_aa: CASTDRAGDTQYF

v_call: TRBV29-1
j_call: TRBJ1-6
cdr3_aa: CSVGGQINSPLHF

v_call: TRBV19
j_call: TRBJ1-6
cdr3_aa: CASTQAGGAGSPLHF

v_call: TRBV7-7
j_call: TRBJ2-2
cdr3_aa: CASSLQLVSSRHTGELFF

v_call: TRBV20-1
j_call: TRBJ2-7
cdr3_aa: CSAGTRILPYEQYF

v_call: TRBV20-1
j_call: TRBJ1-6
cdr3_aa: CSASGGEMAIHF

v_call: TRBV5-1
j_call: TRBJ2-7
cdr3_aa: CASSFGVEQYF

v_call: TRBV12-3/TRBV12-4
j_call: TRBJ1-6
cdr3_aa: CASGPPLHF

v_call: TRBV10-3
j_call: TRBJ2-1
cdr3_aa: CAIRTTDNEQFF

v_call: TRBV7-9
j_call: TRBJ1-1
cdr3_aa: CASSSGSMNTEAFF

v_call: TRBV27
j_call: TRBJ1-6
cdr3_aa: CASSLSRGTNSPLHF

v_call: TRBV7-9
j_call: TRBJ2-5
cdr3_aa: CASSQPPDRQETQYF

v_call: TRBV15
j_call: TRBJ1-3
cdr3_aa: CATSNIRSSGNTIYF

v_call: TRBV2
j_call: TRBJ2-5
cdr3_aa: CASRSDLAGGWKTQYF

v_call: TRBV15
j_call: TRBJ2-1
cdr3_aa: CATSSVSGTDTLNEQFF

v_call: TRBV2
j_call: TRBJ1-6
cdr3_aa: CASSEGELSPLHF

v_call: TRBV3-1
j_call: TRBJ2-7
cdr3_aa: CASSQDLLAGEYEQYF

v_call: TRBV7-9
j_call: TRBJ2-5
cdr3_aa: CASSPRPIGGQETQYF

v_call: TRBV19
j_call: TRBJ2-3
cdr3_aa: CASSIRGRADTQYF

v_call: TRBV13
j_call: TRBJ2-7
cdr3_aa: CASSLNTRLASYEQYF

v_call: TRBV20-1
j_call: TRBJ2-7
cdr3_aa: CSVDEKSSYEQYF

v_call: TRBV20-1
j_call: TRBJ2-5
cdr3_aa: CSATGGETQYF

v_call: TRBV12-3/TRBV12-4
j_call: TRBJ1-4
cdr3_aa: CASSSDREGEKLFF

v_call: TRBV7-9
j_call: TRBJ2-6
cdr3_aa: CASTASGANVLTF

v_call: TRBV7-9
j_call: TRBJ2-1
cdr3_aa: CASSSDLLAGGYNEQFF

v_call: TRBV5-6
j_call: TRBJ2-3
cdr3_aa: CASSLVTLVVATQYF

v_call: TRBV24-1
j_call: TRBJ2-2
cdr3_aa: CATSDRLVNTGELFF